These T cell receptor beta chains were read from a single sample in a study of blood T cell repertoires in COVID-19. The method was immunoSEQ multiplex PCR; TCRdb's version includes in-frame clones alone and lacks a portion of them. The sample holds around 330,000 clones, roughly nine tenths seen once. Source material: PBMCs or T cells enriched from blood (not recorded which). The receptor source for this set is a man in his 60s who had recovered from COVID-19. CDR3s include the opening cysteine and the closing phenylalanine or tryptophan. The order of the fields is V gene, D gene, clone size, J gene, CDR3 length, CDR3 DNA, CDR3 protein. D genes are given only for firm matches. A row's size may be missing; if present it is once, few, many or a size class.

v_gene: TRBV28; d_gene: .; abundance: .; j_gene: TRBJ1-6; len: 14; CDR3nt: TGTGCCACCCTGAGGGGGGGCTATAATTCACCCCTCCACTTT; CDR3aa: CATLRGGYNSPLHF
v_gene: TRBV4-2; d_gene: .; abundance: .; j_gene: TRBJ1-1; len: 14; CDR3nt: TGTGCCAGCAGCCAGGATCGGGTGAACACTGAAGCTTTCTTT; CDR3aa: CASSQDRVNTEAFF
v_gene: TRBV6-5; d_gene: .; abundance: .; j_gene: TRBJ1-1; len: 14; CDR3nt: TGTGCCAGCAGTTACGTAGCAGGGGACACTGAAGCTTTCTTT; CDR3aa: CASSYVAGDTEAFF
v_gene: TRBV5-1; d_gene: TRBD2; abundance: .; j_gene: TRBJ2-3; len: 16; CDR3nt: TGCGCCAGCAGCTTGGGCCTAGCGGGTGCAGCAGATACGCAGTATTTT; CDR3aa: CASSLGLAGAADTQYF
v_gene: TRBV5-1; d_gene: .; abundance: .; j_gene: TRBJ2-1; len: 16; CDR3nt: TGCGCCAGCAGCTTGGGTTGGAGGGGTTCCTACAATGAGCAGTTCTTC; CDR3aa: CASSLGWRGSYNEQFF
v_gene: TRBV28; d_gene: TRBD1; abundance: .; j_gene: TRBJ1-1; len: 14; CDR3nt: TGTGCCAGCAGGAGGGGACAGGTGGGGACTGAAGCTTTCTTT; CDR3aa: CASRRGQVGTEAFF
v_gene: TRBV6-4; d_gene: .; abundance: once; j_gene: TRBJ2-1; len: 14; CDR3nt: TGTGCCAGCAGTGAAACAGCTACCTACAATGAGCAGTTCTTC; CDR3aa: CASSETATYNEQFF
v_gene: TRBV5-1; d_gene: .; abundance: .; j_gene: TRBJ1-6; len: 17; CDR3nt: TGCGCCAGCAGCTTGGGGCGGGGAAGCTCCTATAATTCACCCCTCCACTTT; CDR3aa: CASSLGRGSSYNSPLHF
v_gene: TRBV5-8; d_gene: TRBD2; abundance: once; j_gene: TRBJ2-1; len: 15; CDR3nt: TGTGCCAGCAGCCTAGGGACTAGCGGCTACAATGAGCAGTTCTTC; CDR3aa: CASSLGTSGYNEQFF
v_gene: TRBV29-1; d_gene: .; abundance: .; j_gene: TRBJ2-1; len: 12; CDR3nt: TGCAGCGTTGAGGCAGGGTCGAATGAGCAGTTCTTC; CDR3aa: CSVEAGSNEQFF
v_gene: TRBV2; d_gene: TRBD1; abundance: .; j_gene: TRBJ2-1; len: 16; CDR3nt: TGTGCCAGCACCATGATACCGGGACAGGGACTAAGTGAGCAGTTCTTC; CDR3aa: CASTMIPGQGLSEQFF
v_gene: TRBV21-1; d_gene: .; abundance: .; j_gene: TRBJ1-2; len: 17; CDR3nt: TGTGCCAGCAGCAAAATACCCCAGGGGGCCCTAAGCTATGGCTACACCTTC; CDR3aa: CASSKIPQGALSYGYTF
v_gene: TRBV7-2; d_gene: .; abundance: .; j_gene: TRBJ1-1; len: 14; CDR3nt: TGTGCCAGCAGCCCTTTTGACAGGAACACTGAAGCTTTCTTT; CDR3aa: CASSPFDRNTEAFF
v_gene: TRBV18; d_gene: .; abundance: .; j_gene: TRBJ2-2; len: 15; CDR3nt: TGTGCCAGCTCATCCCAGACCGGGGTAACCGGGGAGCTGTTTTTT; CDR3aa: CASSSQTGVTGELFF
v_gene: TRBV28; d_gene: .; abundance: once; j_gene: TRBJ1-1; len: 14; CDR3nt: TGTGCCAGCAGGCCAGGGTTTTTGGACACTGAAGCTTTCTTT; CDR3aa: CASRPGFLDTEAFF
v_gene: TRBV7-9; d_gene: .; abundance: .; j_gene: TRBJ1-5; len: 13; CDR3nt: TGTGCCAGCAGCCCTACAGGGATTCAGCCCCAGCATTTT; CDR3aa: CASSPTGIQPQHF
v_gene: TRBV12-3/TRBV12-4; d_gene: TRBD2; abundance: .; j_gene: TRBJ2-1; len: 13; CDR3nt: TGTGCCAGCAGGATAGCGGGAGGCCATGAGCAGTTCTTC; CDR3aa: CASRIAGGHEQFF
v_gene: TRBV5-4; d_gene: TRBD2; abundance: .; j_gene: TRBJ2-1; len: 17; CDR3nt: TGTGCCAGCAGCTCGGGGGTTCGACTAGCAGCCTACAATGAGCAGTTCTTC; CDR3aa: CASSSGVRLAAYNEQFF
v_gene: TRBV7-9; d_gene: TRBD1; abundance: few; j_gene: TRBJ1-1; len: 15; CDR3nt: TGTGCCAGCAGCACCCAAACCAGGGGGCGTTTAGAGGCTTTCTTT; CDR3aa: CASSTQTRGRLEAFF
v_gene: TRBV7-9; d_gene: TRBD2; abundance: .; j_gene: TRBJ2-3; len: 16; CDR3nt: TGTGCCAGCACCAAGAGACTAGCGGGATACACAGATACGCAGTATTTT; CDR3aa: CASTKRLAGYTDTQYF
v_gene: TRBV2; d_gene: TRBD1; abundance: .; j_gene: TRBJ1-5; len: 13; CDR3nt: TGTGCCAGCAGGGACGACAGGGACCAGCCCCAGCATTTT; CDR3aa: CASRDDRDQPQHF
v_gene: TRBV4-1; d_gene: .; abundance: .; j_gene: TRBJ1-6; len: 15; CDR3nt: TGCGCCAGCAGCCAAGATCCGGGTATTAATTCACCCCTCCACTTT; CDR3aa: CASSQDPGINSPLHF
v_gene: TRBV9; d_gene: .; abundance: once; j_gene: TRBJ1-2; len: 15; CDR3nt: TGTGCCAGCAGCGTAGGGGCAGGGAGGGATTATGGCTACACCTTC; CDR3aa: CASSVGAGRDYGYTF
v_gene: TRBV27; d_gene: .; abundance: .; j_gene: TRBJ2-5; len: 14; CDR3nt: TGTGCCAGCAGTTACTCAATCCAACAAGAGACCCAGTACTTC; CDR3aa: CASSYSIQQETQYF
v_gene: TRBV2; d_gene: .; abundance: .; j_gene: TRBJ1-5; len: 14; CDR3nt: TGTGCCAGCAGTGTGGGGGCCCCAGGACAGCCCCAGCATTTT; CDR3aa: CASSVGAPGQPQHF
v_gene: TRBV9; d_gene: .; abundance: .; j_gene: TRBJ2-3; len: 17; CDR3nt: TGTGCCAGCAGCGCCTATGGAGGAACAGAGAGATGGGATACGCAGTATTTT; CDR3aa: CASSAYGGTERWDTQYF
v_gene: TRBV7-6; d_gene: .; abundance: .; j_gene: TRBJ2-7; len: 14; CDR3nt: TGTGCCAGCAGCTTAGCGTCAGGCTTCTACGAGCAGTACTTC; CDR3aa: CASSLASGFYEQYF
v_gene: TRBV27; d_gene: .; abundance: .; j_gene: TRBJ1-3; len: 15; CDR3nt: TGTGCCAGCAGTTTACAGGGATTGACCGGAAACACCATATATTTT; CDR3aa: CASSLQGLTGNTIYF
v_gene: TRBV29-1; d_gene: TRBD1; abundance: few; j_gene: TRBJ1-5; len: 13; CDR3nt: TGCAGCGTTGGGACAGGGGCTGGGCAGCCCCAGCATTTT; CDR3aa: CSVGTGAGQPQHF
v_gene: TRBV27; d_gene: .; abundance: once; j_gene: TRBJ1-2; len: 16; CDR3nt: TGTGCCAGCAGCGGGGTCTCACTCATAGGGTCCTATGGCTACACCTTC; CDR3aa: CASSGVSLIGSYGYTF
v_gene: TRBV24-1; d_gene: TRBD2; abundance: .; j_gene: TRBJ2-3; len: 16; CDR3nt: TGTGCCACCAGCGAGATTAGCGGGAGACACACAGATACGCAGTATTTT; CDR3aa: CATSEISGRHTDTQYF
v_gene: TRBV7-3; d_gene: TRBD2; abundance: few; j_gene: TRBJ2-1; len: 16; CDR3nt: TGTGCCAGCAGCTTGGTTAGCGGGAGTTTTAAAGATGAGCAGTTCTTC; CDR3aa: CASSLVSGSFKDEQFF
v_gene: TRBV19; d_gene: TRBD1; abundance: .; j_gene: TRBJ2-1; len: 14; CDR3nt: TGTGCCAGCTGGGGAGGGACAGGGTCCAATGAGCAGTTCTTC; CDR3aa: CASWGGTGSNEQFF
v_gene: TRBV13; d_gene: .; abundance: .; j_gene: TRBJ1-2; len: 14; CDR3nt: TGTGCCAGCAGCCGCCCCGGGATATCCTATGGCTACACCTTC; CDR3aa: CASSRPGISYGYTF
v_gene: TRBV6-2/TRBV6-3; d_gene: .; abundance: .; j_gene: TRBJ2-3; len: 14; CDR3nt: TGTGCCAGCAGTTCTTTAGCGTCCCCAGATACGCAGTATTTT; CDR3aa: CASSSLASPDTQYF
v_gene: TRBV6-5; d_gene: TRBD2; abundance: .; j_gene: TRBJ2-7; len: 14; CDR3nt: TGTGCCAGCAGTTACGGCGGGAGCGCATACGAGCAGTACTTC; CDR3aa: CASSYGGSAYEQYF
v_gene: TRBV9; d_gene: TRBD1; abundance: .; j_gene: TRBJ1-1; len: 20; CDR3nt: TGTGCCAGCAGCGTAGAGGGGCGGACAGGGGCCTACGGGTTGGGCACTGAAGCTTTCTTT; CDR3aa: CASSVEGRTGAYGLGTEAFF
v_gene: TRBV28; d_gene: TRBD1; abundance: .; j_gene: TRBJ1-6; len: 15; CDR3nt: TGTGCCAGCAGTCTACCGGGACAGGGGGCATCACCCCTCCACTTT; CDR3aa: CASSLPGQGASPLHF
v_gene: TRBV4-3; d_gene: TRBD2; abundance: .; j_gene: TRBJ2-7; len: 15; CDR3nt: TGCGCCAGCAGCCAAGAACTAGCGTTATCCTACGAGCAGTACTTC; CDR3aa: CASSQELALSYEQYF
v_gene: TRBV7-2; d_gene: TRBD2; abundance: .; j_gene: TRBJ2-5; len: 15; CDR3nt: TGTGCCAGCAGCTCTTCCGGGACTAGCATAGGGACCCAGTACTTC; CDR3aa: CASSSSGTSIGTQYF
v_gene: TRBV27; d_gene: .; abundance: .; j_gene: TRBJ2-2; len: 15; CDR3nt: TGTGCCAGCAGTTTACTTGGACTGAACACCGGGGAGCTGTTTTTT; CDR3aa: CASSLLGLNTGELFF
v_gene: TRBV5-1; d_gene: .; abundance: .; j_gene: TRBJ1-3; len: 15; CDR3nt: TGCGCCAGCAGCTTGATGGGGAGGGAACTGAACACCATATATTTT; CDR3aa: CASSLMGRELNTIYF
v_gene: TRBV5-1; d_gene: TRBD1; abundance: .; j_gene: TRBJ1-1; len: 16; CDR3nt: TGCGCCAGCAGCCCAGGGGGCCGAACGGGGAACACTGAAGCTTTCTTT; CDR3aa: CASSPGGRTGNTEAFF
v_gene: TRBV19; d_gene: .; abundance: few; j_gene: TRBJ2-7; len: 13; CDR3nt: TGTGCCAGTTGCCGGACGGGAGCCTACGAGCAGTACTTC; CDR3aa: CASCRTGAYEQYF
v_gene: TRBV24-1; d_gene: TRBD2; abundance: .; j_gene: TRBJ2-7; len: 15; CDR3nt: TGTGCCACCAGTGACCCTAGCGGGGGCTCCTACGAGCAGTACTTC; CDR3aa: CATSDPSGGSYEQYF